This T cell receptor beta chain appears in the sequencing data of a study of graft-versus-host responses after intestinal transplantation. Study-level background: Recipients underwent multivisceral, liver-intestinal, or isolated intestinal transplants.

Cell sorting after the reaction yielded proliferating CFSE-low CD3+CD4+ and CD3+CD8+ responders. Profiling relied on immunoSEQ multiplex PCR, and the TCRdb table lists in-frame clones only, not all of them. Of about 18,000 clones in the sample, around 39% are singletons; the top ten hold about 0.95%. The CDR3 runs to 15 residues. The germline V gene has CDR1 ENHRY and CDR2 SYGVKD. Trimming left V 3 bases short and J 2 bases short, with 11 bases between. Regarding the study as a whole: Ileal or blood samples showed some GvH clones first, and such clones were also found in recipient marrow.

The V gene is TRBV10-3, the J gene TRBJ2-1; a possible D gene is TRBD1 (6 bases). The sequence was collected from a human patient who received an intestinal transplant. Sequencing used alloreactive CD4+ T cells from a mixed lymphocyte reaction culture, obtained before intestinal transplant. The subset denotes: CFSE-low proliferating T cells sorted from approximately 6-day pre-transplant mixed lymphocyte reaction (GvH or HvG direction). CDR3 loop: CAISDPRGTYNEQFF. In nucleotides, the CDR3 is TGTGCCATCAGTGATCCCAGGGGAACCTACAATGAGCAGTTCTTC.